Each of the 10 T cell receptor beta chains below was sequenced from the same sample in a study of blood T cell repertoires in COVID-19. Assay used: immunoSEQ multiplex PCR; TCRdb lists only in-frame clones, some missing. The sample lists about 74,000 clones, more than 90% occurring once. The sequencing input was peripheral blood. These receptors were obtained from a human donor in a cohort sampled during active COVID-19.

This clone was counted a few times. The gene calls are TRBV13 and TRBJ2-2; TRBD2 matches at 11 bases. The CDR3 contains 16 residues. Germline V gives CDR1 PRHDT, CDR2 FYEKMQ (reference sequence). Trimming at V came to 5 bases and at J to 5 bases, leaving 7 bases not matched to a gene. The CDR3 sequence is CASSHTSGRDTGELFF. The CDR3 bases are TGTGCCAGCAGCCATACTAGCGGGAGAGATACCGGGGAGCTGTTTTTT.

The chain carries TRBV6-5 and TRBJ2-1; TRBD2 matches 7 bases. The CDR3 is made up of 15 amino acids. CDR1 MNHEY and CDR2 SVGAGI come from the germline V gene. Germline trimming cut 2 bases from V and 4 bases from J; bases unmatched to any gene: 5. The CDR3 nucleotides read TGTGCCAGCAGTTACGGGAGGGCCGAATACAATGAGCAGTTCTTC. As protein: CASSYGRAEYNEQFF.

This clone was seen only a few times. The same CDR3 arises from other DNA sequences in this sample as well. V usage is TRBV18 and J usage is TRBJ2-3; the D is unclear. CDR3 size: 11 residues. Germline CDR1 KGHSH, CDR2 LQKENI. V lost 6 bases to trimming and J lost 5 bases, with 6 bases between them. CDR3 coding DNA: TGTGCCAGCTCTCCGCGAGATACGCAGTATTTT. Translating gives CASSPRDTQYF.

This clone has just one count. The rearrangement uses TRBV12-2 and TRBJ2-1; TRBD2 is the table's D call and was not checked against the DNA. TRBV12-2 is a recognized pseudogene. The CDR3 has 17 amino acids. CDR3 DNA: TGTGCAAGTCGCTTTCCAGCCGGGACTAGCTCCTACAATGAGCAGTTCTTC. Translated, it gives CASRFPAGTSSYNEQFF.

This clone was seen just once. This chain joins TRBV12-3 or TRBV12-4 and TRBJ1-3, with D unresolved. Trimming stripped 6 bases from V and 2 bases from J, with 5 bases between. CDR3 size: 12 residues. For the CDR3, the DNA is TGTGCCAGCAGCCAGGCTGGAAACACCATATATTTT. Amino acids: CASSQAGNTIYF.

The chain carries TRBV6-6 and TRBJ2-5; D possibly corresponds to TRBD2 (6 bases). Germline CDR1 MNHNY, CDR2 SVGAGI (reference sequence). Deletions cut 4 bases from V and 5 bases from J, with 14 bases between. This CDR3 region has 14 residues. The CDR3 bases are TGTGCCAGCAGTTCGGCGGAGGAGGGGGAGACCCAGTACTTC. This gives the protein CASSSAEEGETQYF.

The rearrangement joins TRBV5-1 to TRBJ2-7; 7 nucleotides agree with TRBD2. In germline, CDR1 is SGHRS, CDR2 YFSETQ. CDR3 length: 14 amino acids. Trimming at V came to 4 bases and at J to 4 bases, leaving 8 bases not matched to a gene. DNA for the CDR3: TGCGCCAGCAGCGTAGGTCCTAGCGGATACGAGCAGTACTTC. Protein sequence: CASSVGPSGYEQYF.

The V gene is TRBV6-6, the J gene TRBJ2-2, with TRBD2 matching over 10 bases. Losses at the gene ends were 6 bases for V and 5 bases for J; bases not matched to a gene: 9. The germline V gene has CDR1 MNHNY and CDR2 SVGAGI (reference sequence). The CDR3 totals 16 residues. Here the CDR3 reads CASRTPGTSETGELFF. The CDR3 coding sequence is TGTGCCAGCAGAACCCCCGGGACTAGCGAGACCGGGGAGCTGTTTTTT.

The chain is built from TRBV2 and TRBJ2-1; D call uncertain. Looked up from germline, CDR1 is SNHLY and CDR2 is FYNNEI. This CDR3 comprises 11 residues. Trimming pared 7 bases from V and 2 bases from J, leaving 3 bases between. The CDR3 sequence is CASTTYNEQFF. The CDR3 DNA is TGTGCCAGCACCACCTACAATGAGCAGTTCTTC.

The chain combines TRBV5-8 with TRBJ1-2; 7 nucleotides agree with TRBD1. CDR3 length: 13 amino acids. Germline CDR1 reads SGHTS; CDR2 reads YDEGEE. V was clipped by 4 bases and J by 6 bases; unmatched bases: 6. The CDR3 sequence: CASSHTGADGYTF. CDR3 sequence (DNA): TGTGCCAGCAGCCATACAGGGGCAGATGGCTACACCTTC.